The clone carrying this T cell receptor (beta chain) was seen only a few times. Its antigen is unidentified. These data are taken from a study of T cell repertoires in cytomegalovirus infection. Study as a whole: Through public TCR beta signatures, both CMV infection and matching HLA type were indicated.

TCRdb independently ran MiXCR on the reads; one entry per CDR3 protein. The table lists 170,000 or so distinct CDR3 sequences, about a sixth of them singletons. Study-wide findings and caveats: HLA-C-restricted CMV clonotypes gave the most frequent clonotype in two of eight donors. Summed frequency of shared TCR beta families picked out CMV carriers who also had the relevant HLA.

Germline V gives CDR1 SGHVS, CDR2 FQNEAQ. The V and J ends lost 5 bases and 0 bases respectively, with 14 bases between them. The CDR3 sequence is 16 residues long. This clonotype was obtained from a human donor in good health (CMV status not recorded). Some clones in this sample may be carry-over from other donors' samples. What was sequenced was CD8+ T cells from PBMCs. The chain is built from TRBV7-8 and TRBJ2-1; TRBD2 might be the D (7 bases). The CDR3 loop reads CASSPVRGGSYNEQFF. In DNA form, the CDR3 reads TGTGCCAGCAGCCCCGTTAGGGGGGGCTCCTACAATGAGCAGTTCTTC.